These 8 T cell receptor beta chains were sequenced from one sample in a study of beta chain features in type 1 diabetes. Study results and limitations: Moderate yet significant TCRB CDR3 shortening was seen in Type 1 diabetes patients in all four CD4+ subsets.

Expressed TCRB transcripts were sequenced, since all the RNA that had been isolated was reverse transcribed. The protocol was immunoSEQ multiplex PCR, while the TCRdb copy is restricted to in-frame clones and leaves out a portion. The sample lists around 710,000 clones; approximately 13% were seen once. Which antigens these TCRs recognize remains unknown. Sequenced input: naive CD4+ T cells from blood. Receptors originate from a man younger than 40 with type 1 diabetes.

This clone was seen a handful of times. The chain employs TRBV6-1 and TRBJ1-5; possibly TRBD1 for D (6 bases). The CDR3 has 13 amino acids. V was pared by 11 bases and J by 5 bases, with 16 bases between. Germline CDR1 reads MNHNS; CDR2 reads SASEGT. CDR3 residues: CAARFKGDQPQHF. In DNA form, the CDR3 reads TGTGCCGCCCGGTTCAAGGGGGATCAGCCCCAGCATTTT.

This clone was seen only a few times. This chain connects TRBV10-3 to TRBJ2-7; weak D call: TRBD1 (6 bases). Between the trimmed V and J ends, which lost 10 bases and 3 bases, there was a span of 19 bases. CDR1 is ENHRY and CDR2 is SYGVKD in the germline V gene. The CDR3 has 14 residues. Here the CDR3 reads CASRLGQQYYEQYF. CDR3 sequence (DNA): TGTGCCAGCAGGCTCGGACAGCAGTACTACGAGCAGTACTTC.

This clone was found a few times. The chain is built from TRBV9 and TRBJ2-5; TRBD2 matches 8 bases. J gave up 5 bases and V 2 bases, and 11 bases lay outside the gene matches. This CDR3 spans 16 amino acids. Germline-derived CDR1 and CDR2 are SGDLS and YYNGEE. The CDR3 sequence: CASSVQAGVSGETQYF. In nucleotides, the CDR3 is TGTGCCAGCAGCGTCCAAGCGGGGGTATCCGGGGAGACCCAGTACTTC. Complete variable domain (other parts from reference TRBV9 and TRBJ2-5): DSGVTQTPKHLITATGQRVTLRCSPRSGDLSVYWYQQSLDQGLQFLIQYYNGEERAKGNILERFSAQQFPDLHSELNLSSLELGDSALYFCASSVQAGVSGETQYFGPGTRLLVL.

This clone was seen a few times. Written as DNA, the CDR3 is TGTGCCAGCCAAGTTGGGGGGTCGAGCTCCTACAATGAGCAGTTCTTC. This gives the protein CASQVGGSSSYNEQFF. The chain has TRBV28 and TRBJ2-1; possibly TRBD2 for D (6 bases). The CDR3 is 16 residues long. The germline V gene has CDR1 MDHEN and CDR2 SYDVKM. V was shortened by 8 bases and J by 0 bases, with 17 bases between the two germline ends.

The table lists this clone with a few counts. The chain employs TRBV5-6 and TRBJ2-7, with D perhaps TRBD1 (5 bases). Germline V gene data show CDR1 as SGHDT and CDR2 as YYEEEE. The CDR3 has 13 amino acids. The germline V and J ends were trimmed by 2 bases and 4 bases, with 10 bases remaining between them. The CDR3 is CASSFQGMYEQYF. Here the CDR3 DNA reads TGTGCCAGCAGCTTCCAGGGAATGTACGAGCAGTACTTC. The full variable domain, its missing parts supplied by reference TRBV5-6 and TRBJ2-7, is DAGVTQSPTHLIKTRGQQVTLRCSPKSGHDTVSWYQQALGQGPQFIFQYYEEEERQRGNFPDRFSGHQFPNYSSELNVNALLLGDSALYLCASSFQGMYEQYFGPGTRLTVT.

This chain joins TRBV9 and TRBJ2-7; unclear D gene. V dropped 3 bases and J dropped 2 bases, with 18 bases sitting between them. CDR3 size: 16 residues. CDR1 and CDR2 from the germline V gene are SGDLS and YYNGEE. The CDR3 sequence is CASSDPLGRATYEQYF. CDR3 coding DNA: TGTGCCAGCAGCGACCCACTCGGACGGGCGACCTACGAGCAGTACTTC.

This clone turned up a few times. V gene TRBV29-1 combines with J gene TRBJ2-1, with 12 bases fitting TRBD2. CDR3 length: 16 residues. The V and J ends lost 3 bases and 8 bases, in that order; junction bases with no gene match: 11. The germline gives CDR1 SQVTM, CDR2 ANQGSEA. The CDR3 protein is CSVDILAGGLYDEQFF. The CDR3 nucleotides read TGCAGCGTTGATATCCTAGCGGGGGGGCTGTACGATGAGCAGTTCTTC.

A few counts support this clone. CDR3 region: CASSSGSETQYF. In nucleotides, the CDR3 is TGTGCCAGCAGCTCTGGGTCGGAGACCCAGTACTTC. The chain is built from TRBV11-2 and TRBJ2-5; D is ambiguous. Germline loops: CDR1 SGHAT, CDR2 FQNNGV. CDR3 size: 12 residues. V was shortened by 4 bases and J by 5 bases, with 8 bases between the two germline ends. The full variable domain, its missing parts supplied by reference TRBV11-2 and TRBJ2-5, is EAGVAQSPRYKIIEKRQSVAFWCNPISGHATLYWYQQILGQGPKLLIQFQNNGVVDDSQLPKDRFSAERLKGVDSTLKIQPAKLEDSAVYLCASSSGSETQYFGPGTRLLVL.